This T cell receptor (beta chain) stems from a study of T-cell reconstitution after alpha-beta-depleted transplantation in children. Regarding the study as a whole: Some patients owed their high day-60 TCRbeta diversity to surviving recipient T cells and thymic progenitors. Reports say that about two months after transplant, the alpha-beta T cells came out of several hundred graft clones that had expanded.

It was with unique molecular identifiers that the TCRbeta library was prepared. Using its own MiXCR run on the PCR reads, TCRdb lists one record per CDR3 protein. Of about 980,000 distinct CDR3 sequences detected, 25% to 30% appear once; the ten largest clones hold roughly 27%. This clonotype turned up a few times. Its antigen is as yet unknown. Germline CDR1 and CDR2: SGHVS and FQNEAQ. The CDR3 has 13 amino acids. V was cut by 2 bases and J by 5 bases, with 7 bases left in between. The clonotype comes from a boy under two years old who had a stem cell transplant for SCID, so the T cells may come from the graft donor. The material was PBMCs, mostly from graft donor cells, obtained 360 days after TCRalphabeta/CD19-depleted stem cell transplant. The V gene is TRBV7-8, the J gene TRBJ1-5, with D unresolved. Here the CDR3 reads CASSLNVDQPQHF. In DNA, the CDR3 is TGTGCCAGCAGCTTAAACGTGGATCAGCCCCAGCATTTT.